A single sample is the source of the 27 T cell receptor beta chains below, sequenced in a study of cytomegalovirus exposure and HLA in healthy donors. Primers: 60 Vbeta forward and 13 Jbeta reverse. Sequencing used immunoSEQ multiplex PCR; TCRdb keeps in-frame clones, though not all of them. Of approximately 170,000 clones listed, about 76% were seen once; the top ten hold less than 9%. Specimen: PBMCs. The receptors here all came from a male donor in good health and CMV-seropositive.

The CDR3 nucleotides are TGTGCCTGGAGTGGTTATCAAAGCGGGGTCTCAGATACGCAGTATTTT. Encoded protein: CAWSGYQSGVSDTQYF. This chain links TRBV30 with TRBJ2-3, with TRBD2 matching over 7 bases. Trimming took 1 base from V and 4 from J; bases not matched to a gene: 11. This CDR3 is built from 16 residues. Per germline, CDR1 GTSNPN and CDR2 SVGIG (reference sequence).

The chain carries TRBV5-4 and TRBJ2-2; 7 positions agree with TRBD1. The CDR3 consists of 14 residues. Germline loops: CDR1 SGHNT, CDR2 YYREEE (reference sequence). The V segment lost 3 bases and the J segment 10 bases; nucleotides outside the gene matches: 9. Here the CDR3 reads CASSSPGQRPELFF. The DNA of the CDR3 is TGTGCCAGCAGCTCGCCGGGACAGCGGCCGGAGCTGTTTTTT. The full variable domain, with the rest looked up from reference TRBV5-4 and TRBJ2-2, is ETGVTQSPTHLIKTRGQQVTLRCSSQSGHNTVSWYQQALGQGPQFIFQYYREEENGRGNFPPRFSGLQFPNYSSELNVNALELDDSALYLCASSSPGQRPELFFGEGSRLTVL.

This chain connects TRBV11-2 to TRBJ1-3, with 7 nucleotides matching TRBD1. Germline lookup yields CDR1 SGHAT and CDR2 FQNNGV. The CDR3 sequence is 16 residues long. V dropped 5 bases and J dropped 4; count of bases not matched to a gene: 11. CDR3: CASSRTLGDSGNTIYF. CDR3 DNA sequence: TGTGCCAGCAGCCGGACGCTGGGGGACAGCGGAAACACCATATATTTT.

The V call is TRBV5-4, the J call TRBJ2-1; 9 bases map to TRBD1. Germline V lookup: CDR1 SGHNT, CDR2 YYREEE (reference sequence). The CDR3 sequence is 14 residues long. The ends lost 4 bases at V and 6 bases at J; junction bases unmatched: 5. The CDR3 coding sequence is TGTGCCAGCAGCGGGACAGGGCTGAGCAATGAGCAGTTCTTC. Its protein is CASSGTGLSNEQFF.

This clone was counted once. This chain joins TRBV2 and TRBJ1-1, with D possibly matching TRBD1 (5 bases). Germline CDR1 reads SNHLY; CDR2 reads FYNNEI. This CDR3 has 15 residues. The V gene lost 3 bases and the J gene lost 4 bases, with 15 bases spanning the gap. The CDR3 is CASSETDLQVTEAFF. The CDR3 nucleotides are TGTGCCAGCAGTGAGACCGATTTACAGGTCACTGAAGCTTTCTTT.

In DNA, the CDR3 is TGTGCCGGGACAGGGTTCCGCACAGATACGCAGTATTTT. Protein sequence: CAGTGFRTDTQYF. This chain joins TRBV2 and TRBJ2-3, with TRBD1 matching 9 bases. The V and J ends lost 11 bases and 1 base, in that order; junction bases with no gene match: 4. The V gene's germline CDR1 is SNHLY and CDR2 FYNNEI. The CDR3 is 13 amino acids. The variable domain in full, with the rest retrieved from reference TRBV2 and TRBJ2-3, is EPEVTQTPSHQVTQMGQEVILRCVPISNHLYFYWYRQILGQKVEFLVSFYNNEISEKSEIFDDQFSVERPDGSNFTLKIRSTKLEDSAMYFCAGTGFRTDTQYFGPGTRLTVL.

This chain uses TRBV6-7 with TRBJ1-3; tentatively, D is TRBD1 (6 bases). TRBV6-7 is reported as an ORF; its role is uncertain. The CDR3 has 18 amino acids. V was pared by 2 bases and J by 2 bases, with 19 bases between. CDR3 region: CASSYIYRARVTGNTIYF. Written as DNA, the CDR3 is TGTGCCAGCAGTTACATCTACAGGGCCCGGGTCACTGGAAACACCATATATTTT.

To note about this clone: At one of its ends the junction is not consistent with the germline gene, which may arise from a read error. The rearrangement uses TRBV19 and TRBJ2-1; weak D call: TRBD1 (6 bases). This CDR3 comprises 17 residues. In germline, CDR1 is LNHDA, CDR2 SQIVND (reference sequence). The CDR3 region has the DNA TGTGCCAGTAGGATAGACTCCGACAGGTTCTCCTACAATGAGCAGTTCTTC. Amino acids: CASRIDSDRFSYNEQFF.

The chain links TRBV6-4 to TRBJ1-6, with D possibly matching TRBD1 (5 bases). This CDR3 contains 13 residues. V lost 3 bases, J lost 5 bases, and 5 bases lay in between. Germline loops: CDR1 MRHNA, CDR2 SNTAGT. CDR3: CASSEDNNSPLHF. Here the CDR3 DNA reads TGTGCCAGCAGTGAGGACAATAATTCACCCCTCCACTTT.

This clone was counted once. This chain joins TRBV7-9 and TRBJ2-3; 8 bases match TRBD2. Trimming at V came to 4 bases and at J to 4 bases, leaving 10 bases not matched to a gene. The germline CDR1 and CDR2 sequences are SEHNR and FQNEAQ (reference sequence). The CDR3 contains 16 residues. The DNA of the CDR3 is TGTGCCAGCAGCTCCACGCGGGGGGCCTATGCAGATACGCAGTATTTT. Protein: CASSSTRGAYADTQYF. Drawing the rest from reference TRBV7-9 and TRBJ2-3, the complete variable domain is DTGVSQNPRHKITKRGQNVTFRCDPISEHNRLYWYRQTLGQGPEFLTYFQNEAQLEKSRLLSDRFSAERPKGSFSTLEIQRTEQGDSAMYLCASSSTRGAYADTQYFGPGTRLTVL.

CDR3 loop: CASSVQGGNTEAFF. CDR3 sequence (DNA): TGTGCCAGCAGCGTTCAGGGTGGGAACACTGAAGCTTTCTTT. The chain couples TRBV7-3 to TRBJ1-1; D perhaps matches TRBD1 (5 bases). Germline CDR1 SGHTA, CDR2 FQGTGA. The V and J ends lost 5 bases and 1 base respectively, with 11 bases between them. CDR3 length equals 14 residues.

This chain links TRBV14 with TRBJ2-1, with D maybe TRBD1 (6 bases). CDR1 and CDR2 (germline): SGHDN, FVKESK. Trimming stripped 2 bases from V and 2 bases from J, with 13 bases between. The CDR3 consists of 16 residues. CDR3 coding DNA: TGTGCCAGCAGCCAAATAGGGGGAGTGGCCTACAATGAGCAGTTCTTC. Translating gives CASSQIGGVAYNEQFF.

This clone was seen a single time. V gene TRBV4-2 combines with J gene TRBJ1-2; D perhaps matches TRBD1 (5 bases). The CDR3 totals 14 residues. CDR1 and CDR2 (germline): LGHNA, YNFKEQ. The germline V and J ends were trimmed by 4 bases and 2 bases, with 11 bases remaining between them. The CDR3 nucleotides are TGTGCCAGCAGCCCTAACCGGGGGAACTATGGCTACACCTTC. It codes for CASSPNRGNYGYTF.

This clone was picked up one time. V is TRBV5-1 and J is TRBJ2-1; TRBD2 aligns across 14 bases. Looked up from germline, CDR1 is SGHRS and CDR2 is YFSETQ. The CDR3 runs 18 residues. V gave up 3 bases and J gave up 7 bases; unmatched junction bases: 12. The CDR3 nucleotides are TGCGCCAGCAGCTCCCTGCCATCGACTAGCGGGGGGGGTAATGAGCAGTTCTTC. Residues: CASSSLPSTSGGGNEQFF.

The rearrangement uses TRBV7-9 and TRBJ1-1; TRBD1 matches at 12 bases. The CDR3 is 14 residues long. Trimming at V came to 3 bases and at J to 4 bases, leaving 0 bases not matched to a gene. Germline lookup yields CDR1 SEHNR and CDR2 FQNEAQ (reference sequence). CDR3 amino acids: CASSLGQGATEAFF. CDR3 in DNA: TGTGCCAGCAGCTTGGGACAGGGGGCCACTGAAGCTTTCTTT.

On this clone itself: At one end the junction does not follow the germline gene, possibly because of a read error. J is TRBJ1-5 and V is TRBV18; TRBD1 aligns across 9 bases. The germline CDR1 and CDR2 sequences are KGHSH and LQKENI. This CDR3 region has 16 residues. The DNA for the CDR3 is TGTGCCAGTTCACCCAGGGGACAGGGATACAATCAGCCCCAGCATTTT. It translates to CASSPRGQGYNQPQHF. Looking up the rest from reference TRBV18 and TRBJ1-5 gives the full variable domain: NAGVMQNPRHLVRRRGQEARLRCSPMKGHSHVYWYRQLPEEGLKFMVYLQKENIIDESGMPKERFSAEFPKEGPSILRIQQVVRGDSAAYFCASSPRGQGYNQPQHFGDGTRLSIL.

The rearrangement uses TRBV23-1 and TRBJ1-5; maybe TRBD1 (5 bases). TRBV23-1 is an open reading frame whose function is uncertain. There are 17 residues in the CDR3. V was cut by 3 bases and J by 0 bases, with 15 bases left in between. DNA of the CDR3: TGCGCCAGCAGTCATCCGTACCGGGACTATAGCAATCAGCCCCAGCATTTT. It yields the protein CASSHPYRDYSNQPQHF.

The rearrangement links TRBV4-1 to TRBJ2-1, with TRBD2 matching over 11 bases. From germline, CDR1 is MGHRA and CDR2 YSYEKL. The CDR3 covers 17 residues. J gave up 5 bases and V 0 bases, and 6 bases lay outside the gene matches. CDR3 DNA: TGCGCCAGCAGCCAAGATCCCCTAGCGGGGGGACACAATGAGCAGTTCTTC. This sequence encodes CASSQDPLAGGHNEQFF.

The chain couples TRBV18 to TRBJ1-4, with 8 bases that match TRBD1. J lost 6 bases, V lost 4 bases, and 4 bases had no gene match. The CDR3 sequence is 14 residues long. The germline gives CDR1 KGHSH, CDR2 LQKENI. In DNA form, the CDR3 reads TGTGCCAGCTCACTCAGGGGGCAAGATGAAAAACTGTTTTTT. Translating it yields CASSLRGQDEKLFF. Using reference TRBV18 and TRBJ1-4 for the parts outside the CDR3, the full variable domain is NAGVMQNPRHLVRRRGQEARLRCSPMKGHSHVYWYRQLPEEGLKFMVYLQKENIIDESGMPKERFSAEFPKEGPSILRIQQVVRGDSAAYFCASSLRGQDEKLFFGSGTQLSVL.

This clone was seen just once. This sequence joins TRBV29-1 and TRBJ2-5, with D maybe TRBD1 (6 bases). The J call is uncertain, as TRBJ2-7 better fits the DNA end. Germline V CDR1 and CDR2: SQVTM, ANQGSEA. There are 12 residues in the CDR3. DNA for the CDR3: TGCAGCGGATGGACAGCCGCCTACGAGCAGTACTTC. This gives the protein CSGWTAAYEQYF.

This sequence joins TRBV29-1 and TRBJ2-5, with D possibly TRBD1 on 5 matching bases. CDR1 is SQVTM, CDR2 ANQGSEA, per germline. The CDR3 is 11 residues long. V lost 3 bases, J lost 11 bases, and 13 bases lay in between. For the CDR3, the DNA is TGCAGCGTTGAGGGGCCTTTAGAGCAGTACTTC. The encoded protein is CSVEGPLEQYF.

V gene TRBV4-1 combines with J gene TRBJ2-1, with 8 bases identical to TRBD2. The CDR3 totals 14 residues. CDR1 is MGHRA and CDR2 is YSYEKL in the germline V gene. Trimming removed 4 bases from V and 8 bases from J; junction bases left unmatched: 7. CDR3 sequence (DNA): TGCGCCAGCAGCCTAACGGGGGGGCGTGATGAGCAGTTCTTC. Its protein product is CASSLTGGRDEQFF.

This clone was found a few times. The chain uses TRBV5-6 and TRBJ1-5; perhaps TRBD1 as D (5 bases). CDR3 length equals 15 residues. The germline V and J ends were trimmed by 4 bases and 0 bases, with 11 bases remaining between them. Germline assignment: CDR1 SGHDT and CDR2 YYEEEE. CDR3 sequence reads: CASSRWGDSNQPQHF. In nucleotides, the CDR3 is TGTGCCAGCAGCCGGTGGGGGGATAGCAATCAGCCCCAGCATTTT.

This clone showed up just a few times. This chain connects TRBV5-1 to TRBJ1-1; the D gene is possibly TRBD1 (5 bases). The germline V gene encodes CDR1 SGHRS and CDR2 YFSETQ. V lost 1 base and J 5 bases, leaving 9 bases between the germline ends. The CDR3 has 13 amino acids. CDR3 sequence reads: CASSLSDNTEAFF. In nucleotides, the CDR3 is TGCGCCAGCAGCTTGTCGGACAATACTGAAGCTTTCTTT.

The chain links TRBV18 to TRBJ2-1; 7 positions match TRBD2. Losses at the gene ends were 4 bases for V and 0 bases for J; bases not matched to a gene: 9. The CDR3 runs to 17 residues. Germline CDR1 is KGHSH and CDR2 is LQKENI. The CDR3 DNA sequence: TGTGCCAGCTCACTCACCTGGGGGGGGAGCTCCTACAATGAGCAGTTCTTC. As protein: CASSLTWGGSSYNEQFF.

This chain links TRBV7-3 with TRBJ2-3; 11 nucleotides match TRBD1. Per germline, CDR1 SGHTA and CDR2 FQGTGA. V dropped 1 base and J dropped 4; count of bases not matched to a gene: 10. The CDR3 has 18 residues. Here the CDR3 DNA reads TGTGCCAGCAGCTTAATTCCTCTGACGGACAGGGGGCCAGATACGCAGTATTTT. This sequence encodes CASSLIPLTDRGPDTQYF.

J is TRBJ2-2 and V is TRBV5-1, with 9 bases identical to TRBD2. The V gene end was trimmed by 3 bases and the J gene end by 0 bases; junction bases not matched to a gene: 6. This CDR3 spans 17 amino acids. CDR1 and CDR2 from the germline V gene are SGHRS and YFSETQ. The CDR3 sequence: CASSYGAGGTNTGELFF. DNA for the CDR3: TGCGCCAGCAGCTATGGTGCGGGGGGGACGAACACCGGGGAGCTGTTTTTT.